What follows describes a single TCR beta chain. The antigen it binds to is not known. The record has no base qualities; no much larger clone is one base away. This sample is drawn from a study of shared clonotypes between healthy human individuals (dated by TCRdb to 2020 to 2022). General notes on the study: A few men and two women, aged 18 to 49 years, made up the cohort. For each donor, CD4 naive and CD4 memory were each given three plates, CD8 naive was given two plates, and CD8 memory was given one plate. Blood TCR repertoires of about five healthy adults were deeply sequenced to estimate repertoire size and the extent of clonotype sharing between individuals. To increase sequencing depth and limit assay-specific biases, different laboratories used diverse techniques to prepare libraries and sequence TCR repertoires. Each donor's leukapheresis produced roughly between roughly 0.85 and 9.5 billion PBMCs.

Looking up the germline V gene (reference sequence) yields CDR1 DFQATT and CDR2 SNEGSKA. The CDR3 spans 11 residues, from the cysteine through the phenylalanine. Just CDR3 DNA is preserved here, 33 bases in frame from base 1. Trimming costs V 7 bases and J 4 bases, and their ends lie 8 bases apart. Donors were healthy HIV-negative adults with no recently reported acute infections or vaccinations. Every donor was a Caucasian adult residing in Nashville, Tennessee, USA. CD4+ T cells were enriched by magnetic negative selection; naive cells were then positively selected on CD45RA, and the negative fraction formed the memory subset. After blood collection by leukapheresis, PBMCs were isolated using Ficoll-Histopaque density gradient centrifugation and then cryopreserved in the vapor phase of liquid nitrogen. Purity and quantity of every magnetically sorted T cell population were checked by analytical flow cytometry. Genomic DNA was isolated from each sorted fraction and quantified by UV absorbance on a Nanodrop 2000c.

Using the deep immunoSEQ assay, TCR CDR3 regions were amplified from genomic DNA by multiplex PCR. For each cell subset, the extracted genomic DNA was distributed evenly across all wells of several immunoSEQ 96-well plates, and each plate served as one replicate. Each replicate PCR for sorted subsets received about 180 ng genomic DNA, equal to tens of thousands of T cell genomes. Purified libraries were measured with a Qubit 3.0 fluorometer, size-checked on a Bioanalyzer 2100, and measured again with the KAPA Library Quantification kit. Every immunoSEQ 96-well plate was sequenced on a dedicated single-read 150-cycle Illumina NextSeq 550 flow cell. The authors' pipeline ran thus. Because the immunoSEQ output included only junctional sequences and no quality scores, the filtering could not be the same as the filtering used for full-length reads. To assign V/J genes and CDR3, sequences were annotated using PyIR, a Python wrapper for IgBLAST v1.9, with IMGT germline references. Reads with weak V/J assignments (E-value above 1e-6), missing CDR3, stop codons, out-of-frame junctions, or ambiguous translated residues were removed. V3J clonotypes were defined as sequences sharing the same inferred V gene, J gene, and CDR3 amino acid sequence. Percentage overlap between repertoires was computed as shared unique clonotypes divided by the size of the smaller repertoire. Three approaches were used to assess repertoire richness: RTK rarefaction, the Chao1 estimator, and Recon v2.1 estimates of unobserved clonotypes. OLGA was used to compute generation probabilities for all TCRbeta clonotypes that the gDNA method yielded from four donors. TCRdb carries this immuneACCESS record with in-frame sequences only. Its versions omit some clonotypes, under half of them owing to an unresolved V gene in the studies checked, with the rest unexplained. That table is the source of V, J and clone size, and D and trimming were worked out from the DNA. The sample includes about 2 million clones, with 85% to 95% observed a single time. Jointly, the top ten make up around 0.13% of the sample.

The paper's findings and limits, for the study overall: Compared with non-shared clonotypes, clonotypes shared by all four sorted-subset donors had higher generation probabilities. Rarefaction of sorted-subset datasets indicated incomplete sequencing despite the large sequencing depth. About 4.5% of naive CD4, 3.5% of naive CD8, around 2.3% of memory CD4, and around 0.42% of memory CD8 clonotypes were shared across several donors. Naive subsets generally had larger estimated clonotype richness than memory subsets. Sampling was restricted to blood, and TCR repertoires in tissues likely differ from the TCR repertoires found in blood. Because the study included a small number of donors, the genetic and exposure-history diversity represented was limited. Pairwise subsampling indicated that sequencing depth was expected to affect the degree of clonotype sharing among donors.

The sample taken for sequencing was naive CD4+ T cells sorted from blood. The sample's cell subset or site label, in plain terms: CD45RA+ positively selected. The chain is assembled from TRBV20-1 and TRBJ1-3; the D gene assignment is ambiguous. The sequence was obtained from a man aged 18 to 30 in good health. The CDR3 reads CSGESGNTIYF. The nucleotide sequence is TGCAGTGGTGAATCCGGAAACACCATATATTTT.